A single sample gave rise to the 10 T cell receptor beta chains below, sequenced in a study of blood T cell repertoires in COVID-19. TCRdb's table, derived via immunoSEQ multiplex PCR, lists solely in-frame clones and lacks some. Of 220,000 or so clones listed, 85% to 90% are singletons. Sequencing used PBMCs or T cells enriched from blood (not recorded which). Every receptor here comes from a man younger than 40 who had been exposed to COVID-19.

The gene calls are TRBV5-4 and TRBJ2-5, with 7 nucleotides matching TRBD2. The CDR3 consists of 15 residues. CDR1 SGHNT and CDR2 YYREEE come from the germline V gene (reference sequence). V shed 3 bases and J 4 bases; nucleotides not matched to a gene: 9. This chain's CDR3 is CASSWATSHLETQYF. DNA for the CDR3: TGTGCCAGCAGCTGGGCGACTAGCCATTTAGAGACCCAGTACTTC.

The V and J genes are TRBV5-4 and TRBJ1-1, with D unresolved. In germline, CDR1 is SGHNT, CDR2 YYREEE (reference sequence). The CDR3 sequence is 13 residues long. V was clipped by 2 bases and J by 4 bases, with 9 bases between them. In DNA form, the CDR3 reads TGTGCCAGCAGCTTTGGCAAAAGCACTGAAGCTTTCTTT. The encoded protein is CASSFGKSTEAFF. Looking up the rest from reference TRBV5-4 and TRBJ1-1 gives the full variable domain: ETGVTQSPTHLIKTRGQQVTLRCSSQSGHNTVSWYQQALGQGPQFIFQYYREEENGRGNFPPRFSGLQFPNYSSELNVNALELDDSALYLCASSFGKSTEAFFGQGTRLTVV.

At least ten counts were recorded for this clone. The rearrangement joins TRBV3-1 (or the pseudogene TRBV3-2) to TRBJ1-5; TRBD1 is a possible D gene (6 bases). The CDR3 contains 14 residues. Deletions cut 4 bases from V and 5 bases from J, with 12 bases between. Germline loops: CDR1 LGHDT, CDR2 YNNKEL (reference sequence). CDR3 nucleotide sequence: TGTGCCAGCAGCCGAAACTACAGGGATCAGCCCCAGCATTTT. This gives the protein CASSRNYRDQPQHF.

The chain has TRBV19 and TRBJ1-4; 8 positions agree with TRBD1. The CDR3 runs 15 residues. V was clipped by 8 bases and J by 7 bases; unmatched bases: 12. The germline V gene encodes CDR1 LNHDA and CDR2 SQIVND (reference sequence). CDR3: CASGQGMVNAEKLFF. CDR3 coding DNA: TGTGCCAGTGGACAGGGAATGGTTAATGCTGAAAAACTGTTTTTT. Full variable domain (outside the CDR3, taken from reference TRBV19 and TRBJ1-4): DGGITQSPKYLFRKEGQNVTLSCEQNLNHDAMYWYRQDPGQGLRLIYYSQIVNDFQKGDIAEGYSVSREKKESFPLTVTSAQKNPTAFYLCASGQGMVNAEKLFFGSGTQLSVL.

The chain couples TRBV2 to TRBJ1-5; 8 bases align to TRBD1. The CDR3 runs to 14 residues. The V gene's germline CDR1 is SNHLY and CDR2 FYNNEI. The ends lost 6 bases at V and 1 base at J; junction bases unmatched: 2. The CDR3 bases are TGTGCCAGCAGAGGACAGGGCAGCAATCAGCCCCAGCATTTT. Amino acids: CASRGQGSNQPQHF.

The chain uses TRBV6-2 or TRBV6-3 and TRBJ1-3, with D unclear. The CDR3 length is 14 residues. V gave up 6 bases and J gave up 0 bases, with 9 bases separating them. The V gene's germline CDR1 is MNHEY and CDR2 SVGEGT. DNA of the CDR3: TGTGCCAGCAGCTCAGGTTACTCTGGAAACACCATATATTTT. It encodes CASSSGYSGNTIYF.

J is TRBJ2-1 and V is TRBV9, with 10 bases aligning to TRBD1. V was clipped by 3 bases and J by 1 base; unmatched bases: 1. The CDR3 extends over 15 amino acids. Per the germline V gene, CDR1 is SGDLS and CDR2 is YYNGEE. DNA of the CDR3: TGTGCCAGCAGCGGGGGACAGGGGTCCTACAATGAGCAGTTCTTC. Translation gives CASSGGQGSYNEQFF.

For the CDR3, the DNA is TGTGCCAGCAGCTTAGTTGGGGGGGTGGACTATGGCTACACCTTC. This gives the protein CASSLVGGVDYGYTF. The rearrangement joins TRBV7-2 to TRBJ1-2; perhaps TRBD1 as D (5 bases). Trimming left V 1 base short and J 3 bases short, with 12 bases between. The CDR3 extends over 15 amino acids. CDR1 SGHTA and CDR2 FQGNSA come from the germline V gene.

The V and J genes are TRBV2 and TRBJ1-5; no clear D gene. The V gene's germline CDR1 is SNHLY and CDR2 FYNNEI. Trimming removed 3 bases at V and 7 bases at J, with 10 bases between. The CDR3 length is 13 residues. The CDR3 DNA reads TGTGCCAGCAGTGAGAGGGAACGGCAGCCCCAGCATTTT. Protein sequence: CASSERERQPQHF.

The chain has TRBV7-6 and TRBJ2-5; possible D gene TRBD2, 7 bases. Looked up from germline, CDR1 is SGHVS and CDR2 is FNYEAQ. The CDR3 has 14 residues. V lost 2 bases and J lost 5, with 12 bases in between. The DNA of the CDR3 is TGTGCCAGCAGCTTAAGAGGGGGAGGGGAGACCCAGTACTTC. Translated: CASSLRGGGETQYF.